This T cell receptor (beta chain) is drawn from a study of T cell changes during pregnancy in multiple sclerosis (dated by TCRdb to about 2019). Some background on the complete study: In women with multiple sclerosis, the researchers looked at how the T cell repertoire shifted as pregnancy progressed.

This clone was recorded once. Its antigen is not yet known. No quality values exist for individual bases; no much larger clone is one base distant. V and J are trimmed by 6 bases and 4 bases, and the gene matches miss 6 bases of the junction. Measured from the cysteine to the phenylalanine, the CDR3 is 15 residues long. Kept here is only the CDR3 DNA, which spans 45 bases and is read in frame from base 1. From a lookup of the germline V gene, CDR1 and CDR2 are MNHEY and SVGAGI. The library relied on the immunoSEQ multiplex PCR assay. TCRdb took this table from immuneACCESS and kept in-frame rearrangements with V and J called. Such tables lack part of the clones; where checked against another copy, unresolved V genes explain under half of the gap, and the rest is unexplained. The sample table shows about 130,000 clones, and roughly 95% are seen once. Around 0.46% of the sample is held by the ten biggest clonotypes.

This receptor was obtained from a female donor with multiple sclerosis, enrolled in a pregnancy study. The chain is encoded by TRBV6-5 joined to TRBJ2-3; TRBD2 agrees with 11 junctional bases. Here the sequenced sample was peripheral blood, taken after pregnancy. The CDR3 reads CASRLAGGTPDTQYF. The nucleotides read TGTGCCAGCAGATTAGCGGGAGGGACCCCAGATACGCAGTATTTT.